This TCR beta chain is from a study of shared clonotypes between healthy human individuals. Whole-study findings and limits: Clonotype sharing among donors was thought likely to change with sequencing depth. Against clonotypes common to all four donors, non-shared ones had lower generation probabilities.

V shed 5 bases and J 1 base; nucleotides not matched to a gene: 10. The CDR3 contains 18 residues. Germline V gene sequence: CDR1 SGHAT, CDR2 FQNNGV. At deep level, the assay was performed. Sequencing was performed with immunoSEQ multiplex PCR; in TCRdb, only in-frame clones are kept and a portion is missing. The table has fewer than 800,000 clones, around 92% seen once. Positively selected for CCR7, the CD45RO-negative cells used as naive CD8 cells excluded terminally differentiated effector memory CD45RA+ cells. A word on this clone: Its antigen remains unknown.

Sequencing input: naive CD8+ T cells sorted from blood. This receptor was identified in a man aged 30 to 45 in good health. The chain uses TRBV11-2 and TRBJ1-4; 10 bases line up with TRBD1. CDR3 region: CASSTQTGGEQTNEKLFF. CDR3 DNA: TGTGCCAGCAGCACTCAGACAGGGGGCGAGCAAACTAATGAAAAACTGTTTTTT.